This T cell receptor (beta chain) is drawn from a study of shared clonotypes between healthy human individuals. The study, taken as a whole, reports: Among the subsets, naive ones generally showed larger estimated richness than memory ones.

The CDR3 loop spans 16 amino acids. The V gene's germline CDR1 is SGHAT and CDR2 FQNNGV. The ends were cut back, 5 bases at V and 2 bases at J, with 17 bases in the middle. Concerning this clone: Its specificity is unknown.

Per the original methods: Junction-only sequences without quality scores came from ImmunoSEQ, so filtering differed. Using immunoSEQ multiplex PCR, the repertoire was profiled, and TCRdb retains in-frame clones only, with some absent. V and J calls plus clone size are reproduced from that table; the DNA served to infer D and trimming. The data hold some 650,000 clones, with around 97% observed a single time. This sequence was found in a woman aged 25-40 years in good health. The sample consisted of naive CD4+ T cells sorted from blood. Noted subset: CD45RA+ positively selected. The chain recombines TRBV11-2 with TRBJ2-3; D not resolved. The CDR3 DNA reads as TGTGCCAGCAGCGCCTCGAGTTTGCGAGCCACAGATACGCAGTATTTT. Protein sequence: CASSASSLRATDTQYF.